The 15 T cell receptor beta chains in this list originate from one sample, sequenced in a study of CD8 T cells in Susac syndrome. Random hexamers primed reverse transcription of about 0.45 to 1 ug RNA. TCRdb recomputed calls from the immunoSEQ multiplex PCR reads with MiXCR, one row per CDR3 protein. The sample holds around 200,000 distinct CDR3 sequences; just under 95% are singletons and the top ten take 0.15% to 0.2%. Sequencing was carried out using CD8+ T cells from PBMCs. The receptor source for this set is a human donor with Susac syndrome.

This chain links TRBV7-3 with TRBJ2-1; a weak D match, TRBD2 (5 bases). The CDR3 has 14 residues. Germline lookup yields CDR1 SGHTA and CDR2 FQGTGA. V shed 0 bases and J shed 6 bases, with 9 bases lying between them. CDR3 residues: CASSLTPSGNEQFF. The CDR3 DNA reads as TGTGCCAGCAGCTTAACCCCCAGCGGCAATGAGCAGTTCTTC.

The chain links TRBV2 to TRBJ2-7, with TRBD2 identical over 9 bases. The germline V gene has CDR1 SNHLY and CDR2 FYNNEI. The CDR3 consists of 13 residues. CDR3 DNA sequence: TGTGTTGTAAAGGCGGGAGGGCAGAGAGAGCAGTACTTC. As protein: CVVKAGGQREQYF. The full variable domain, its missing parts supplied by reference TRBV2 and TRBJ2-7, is EPEVTQTPSHQVTQMGQEVILRCVPISNHLYFYWYRQILGQKVEFLVSFYNNEISEKSEIFDDQFSVERPDGSNFTLKIRSTKLEDSAMYFCVVKAGGQREQYFGPGTRLTVT.

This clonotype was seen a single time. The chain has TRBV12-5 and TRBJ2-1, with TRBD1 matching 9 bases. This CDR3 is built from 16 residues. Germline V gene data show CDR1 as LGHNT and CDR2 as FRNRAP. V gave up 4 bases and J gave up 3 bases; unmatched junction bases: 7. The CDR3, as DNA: TGTGCTAGTGGTTCTTGGACAGGGGAGGGCTACAATGAGCAGTTCTTC. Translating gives CASGSWTGEGYNEQFF.

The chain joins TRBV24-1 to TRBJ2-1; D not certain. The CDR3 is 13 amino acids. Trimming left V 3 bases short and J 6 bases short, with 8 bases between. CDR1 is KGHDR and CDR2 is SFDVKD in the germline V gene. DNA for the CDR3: TGTGCCACCAGTGATGGGCTAGTCAATGAGCAGTTCTTC. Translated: CATSDGLVNEQFF.

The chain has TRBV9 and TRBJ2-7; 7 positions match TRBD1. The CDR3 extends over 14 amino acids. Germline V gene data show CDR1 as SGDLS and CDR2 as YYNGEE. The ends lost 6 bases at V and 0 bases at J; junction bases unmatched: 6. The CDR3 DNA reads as TGTGCCAGCAACCTCAGGGGGAGCTCCTACGAGCAGTACTTC. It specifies CASNLRGSSYEQYF. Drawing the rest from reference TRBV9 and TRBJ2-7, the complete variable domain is DSGVTQTPKHLITATGQRVTLRCSPRSGDLSVYWYQQSLDQGLQFLIQYYNGEERAKGNILERFSAQQFPDLHSELNLSSLELGDSALYFCASNLRGSSYEQYFGPGTRLTVT.

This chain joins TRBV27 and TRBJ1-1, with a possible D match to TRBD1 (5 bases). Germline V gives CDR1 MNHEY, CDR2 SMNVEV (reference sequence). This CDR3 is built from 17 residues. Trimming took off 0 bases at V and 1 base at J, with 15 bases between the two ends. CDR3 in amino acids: CASSLSWREGRNTEAFF. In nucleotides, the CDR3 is TGTGCCAGCAGTTTATCTTGGAGGGAGGGGAGGAACACTGAAGCTTTCTTT.

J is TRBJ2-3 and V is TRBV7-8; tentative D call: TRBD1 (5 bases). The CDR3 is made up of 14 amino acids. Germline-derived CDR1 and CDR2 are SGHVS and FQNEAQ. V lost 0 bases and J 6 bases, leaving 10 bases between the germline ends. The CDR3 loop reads CASSLAGPEDTQYF. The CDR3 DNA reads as TGTGCCAGCAGCTTAGCGGGGCCTGAGGATACGCAGTATTTT.

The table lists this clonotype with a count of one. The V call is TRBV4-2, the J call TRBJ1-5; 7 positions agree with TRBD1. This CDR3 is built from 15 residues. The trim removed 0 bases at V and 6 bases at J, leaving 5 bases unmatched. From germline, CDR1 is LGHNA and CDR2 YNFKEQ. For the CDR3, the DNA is TGTGCCAGCAGCCAAGAGGAGACAGGGATTCAGCCCCAGCATTTT. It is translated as CASSQEETGIQPQHF.

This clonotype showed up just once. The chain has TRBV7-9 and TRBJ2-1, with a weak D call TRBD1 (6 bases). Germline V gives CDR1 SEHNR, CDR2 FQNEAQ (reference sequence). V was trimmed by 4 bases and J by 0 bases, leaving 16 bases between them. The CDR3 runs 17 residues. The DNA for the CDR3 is TGTGCCAGCAGCTCCTTGGGGGCGCAAAGCTCCTACAATGAGCAGTTCTTC. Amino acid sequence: CASSSLGAQSSYNEQFF.

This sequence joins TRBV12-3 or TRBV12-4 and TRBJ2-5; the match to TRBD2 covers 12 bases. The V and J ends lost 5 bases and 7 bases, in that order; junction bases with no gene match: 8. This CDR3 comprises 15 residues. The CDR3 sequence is CASSGTSGSHRTQYF. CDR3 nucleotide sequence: TGTGCCAGCAGTGGGACTAGCGGGTCCCACCGGACCCAGTACTTC.

The CDR3 DNA reads TGTGCCAGCAGCTTGGTTATCGGCAACTCCTACGAGCAGTACTTC. Its translation is CASSLVIGNSYEQYF. The rearrangement links TRBV7-9 to TRBJ2-7; D not certain. Germline CDR1 and CDR2: SEHNR and FQNEAQ (reference sequence). V shed 3 bases and J shed 0 bases, with 12 bases lying between them. The CDR3 totals 15 residues.

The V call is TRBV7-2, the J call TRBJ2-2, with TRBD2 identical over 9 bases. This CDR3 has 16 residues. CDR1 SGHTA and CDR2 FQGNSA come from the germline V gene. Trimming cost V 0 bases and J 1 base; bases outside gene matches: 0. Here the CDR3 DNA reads TGTGCCAGCAGCTTAGCTAGCGGGGGGAACACCGGGGAGCTGTTTTTT. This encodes CASSLASGGNTGELFF.

DNA for the CDR3: TGTGCCAGCAGCTTAGGGGGGACTGGGGCCAACGTCCTGACTTTC. Translating gives CASSLGGTGANVLTF. This sequence joins TRBV11-2 and TRBJ2-6; D may be TRBD1 or TRBD2 (5 bases each). The V gene's germline CDR1 is SGHAT and CDR2 FQNNGV. This CDR3 is 15 amino acids long. Trimming took 1 base from V and 2 from J, leaving 6 bases between them. Combining the CDR3 with reference TRBV11-2 and TRBJ2-6 gives the whole variable domain EAGVAQSPRYKIIEKRQSVAFWCNPISGHATLYWYQQILGQGPKLLIQFQNNGVVDDSQLPKDRFSAERLKGVDSTLKIQPAKLEDSAVYLCASSLGGTGANVLTFGAGSRLTVL.

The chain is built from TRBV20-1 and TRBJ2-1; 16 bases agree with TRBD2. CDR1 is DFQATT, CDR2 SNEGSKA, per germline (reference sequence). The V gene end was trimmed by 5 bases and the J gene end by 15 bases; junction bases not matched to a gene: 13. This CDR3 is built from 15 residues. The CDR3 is CSAEAGTSGGAPRFF. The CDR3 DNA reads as TGCAGTGCTGAGGCCGGGACTAGCGGGGGGGCCCCTCGGTTCTTC.

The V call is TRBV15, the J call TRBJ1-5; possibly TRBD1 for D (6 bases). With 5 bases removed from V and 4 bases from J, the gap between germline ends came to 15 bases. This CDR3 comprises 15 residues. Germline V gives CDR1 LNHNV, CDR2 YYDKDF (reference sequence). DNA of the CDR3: TGTGCCACCAGCCAAGACAGGTCCACTAATCAGCCCCAGCATTTT. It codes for CATSQDRSTNQPQHF.